The sequence of this T cell receptor beta chain was determined in a study of spatial heterogeneity in lung cancer. Overall study context: The correlation between TCR transcript counts in tumor regions and a T cell module score from matched bulk RNA-seq was strong. General study points: It was found that expanded intratumoral alpha and beta TCR counts tracked tumor mutation counts.

Noted time point: sample taken at primary tumor resection. The donors, around 72 patients with untreated early-stage non-small cell lung cancer, provided the samples. Sequencing covered unsorted whole RNA taken from tumor, nontumor lung or frozen PBMC. TCRdb analysed the 5' RACE reads with MiXCR anew, one entry per CDR3 protein. The table records about 1,300 distinct CDR3 sequences, roughly 4.6% of them present only once. Losses at the gene ends were 6 bases for V and 9 bases for J; bases not matched to a gene: 10. In germline, CDR1 is SGHTA, CDR2 FQGNSA. The length of the CDR3 is 13 residues. By sample share, this clonotype is medium-sized. The antigen remains undetermined.

The V and J genes are TRBV7-2 and TRBJ2-7; TRBD1 matches 8 bases. This clonotype was sampled from a male donor with early-stage non-small cell lung cancer. The sequences come from lung tumor tissue, collected at surgery. CDR3: CASSDGSGGPQYF. The CDR3 bases are TGTGCCAGCAGTGATGGGTCAGGGGGCCCGCAGTACTTC.